This T cell receptor (beta chain) was documented in a study of identical twins. The CDR3 loop spans 14 amino acids. J lost 2 bases, V lost 9 bases, and 5 bases had no gene match. Per the germline V gene, CDR1 is ENHRY and CDR2 is SYGVKD. Template switching added a universal primer site, and cDNA bore unique molecular identifiers. From the 5' RACE reads, TCRdb called clonotypes with MiXCR, one entry per CDR3 protein. The repertoire consists of about 190,000 distinct CDR3 sequences, with roughly 15% occurring once and the leading ten covering 35% to 45%. The data also belong to a second study, concerning T cells expressing NK-cell markers. That investigation notes: The share of CD8+ T cells held by dominant NKG2C+ clonotypes was about 1.0-8% in more than 5 donors.

The genes are TRBV10-3 and TRBJ2-3; 10 positions match TRBD2. Sequenced: CD8+ T cells sorted from blood. This TCR derives from a woman younger than 30 in good health. The CDR3 is CAIASGGATDTQYF. In DNA form, the CDR3 reads TGTGCCATAGCCAGCGGGGGGGCCACAGATACGCAGTATTTT.